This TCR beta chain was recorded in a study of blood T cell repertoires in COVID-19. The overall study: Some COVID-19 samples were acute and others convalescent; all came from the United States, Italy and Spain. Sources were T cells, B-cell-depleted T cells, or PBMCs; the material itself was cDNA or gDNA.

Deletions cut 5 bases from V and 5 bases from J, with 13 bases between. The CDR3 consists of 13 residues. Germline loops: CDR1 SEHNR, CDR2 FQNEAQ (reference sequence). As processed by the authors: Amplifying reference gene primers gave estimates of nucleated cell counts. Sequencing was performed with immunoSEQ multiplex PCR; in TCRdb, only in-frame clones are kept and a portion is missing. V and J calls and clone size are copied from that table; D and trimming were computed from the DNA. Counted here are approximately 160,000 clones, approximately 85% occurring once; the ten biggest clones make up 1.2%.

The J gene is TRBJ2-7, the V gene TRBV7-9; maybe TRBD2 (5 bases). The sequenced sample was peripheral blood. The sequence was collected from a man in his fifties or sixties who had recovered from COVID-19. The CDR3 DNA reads TGTGCCAGCAGCCCCCCAGTCGGGGACGAGCAGTACTTC. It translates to CASSPPVGDEQYF.